The 11 T cell receptor beta chains given below trace back to one sample, sequenced in a study of pediatric ulcerative colitis. The rectum was sampled with one to two pinch biopsies at colonoscopy. Data came from immunoSEQ multiplex PCR; TCRdb stores just in-frame clones and leaves some out. The table lists approximately 37,000 clones, over 70% of them singletons. Sequencing was performed on gut tissue. The receptors stem from a boy between 10 and 17 years old with severe ulcerative colitis.

This chain connects TRBV2 to TRBJ1-1; no clear D. CDR3 length equals 11 residues. The germline V and J ends were trimmed by 5 bases and 6 bases, with 7 bases remaining between them. Per the germline V gene, CDR1 is SNHLY and CDR2 is FYNNEI. The CDR3 sequence is CASSRTSEAFF. In DNA, the CDR3 is TGTGCCAGCAGTCGAACCTCTGAAGCTTTCTTT.

The chain carries TRBV6-1 and TRBJ1-2; no reliable D call. The germline V and J ends were trimmed by 1 base and 8 bases, with 8 bases remaining between them. The CDR3 runs 12 residues. Germline CDR1 reads MNHNS; CDR2 reads SASEGT. CDR3 residues: CASSEVLTGYTF. The CDR3 DNA sequence: TGTGCCAGCAGTGAAGTCCTGACCGGCTACACCTTC.

The chain carries TRBV12-5 and TRBJ1-4; a weak D match, TRBD1 (5 bases). The CDR3 has 18 residues. Germline lookup yields CDR1 LGHNT and CDR2 FRNRAP. The V end lost 0 bases, the J end lost 7 bases, and 21 bases lay between the germline ends. The CDR3 DNA reads as TGTGCTAGTGGTTTGGTACTTGGGGGTCAGGGTCTCGGTGAAAAACTGTTTTTT. It yields the protein CASGLVLGGQGLGEKLFF.

The rearrangement uses TRBV25-1 and TRBJ2-5; TRBD2 might be the D (7 bases). This CDR3 has 18 amino acids. Germline V lookup: CDR1 MGHDK, CDR2 SYGVNS. V was trimmed by 2 bases and J by 4 bases, leaving 23 bases between them. CDR3 amino acids: CASSELTSGGSGGETQYF. The CDR3 DNA follows: TGTGCCAGCAGTGAACTGACTAGTGGGGGCTCGGGGGGAGAGACCCAGTACTTC.

This clone was recorded once. V gene TRBV9 combines with J gene TRBJ1-2; D might be TRBD1 (5 bases). Germline V CDR1 and CDR2: SGDLS, YYNGEE. CDR3 length: 14 residues. The V end lost 4 bases, the J end lost 6 bases, and 16 bases lay between the germline ends. DNA of the CDR3: TGTGCCAGCAGCACAACCGGGGCCGGGGATGGCTACACCTTC. Translating gives CASSTTGAGDGYTF.

This clone was picked up a small number of times. The rearrangement joins TRBV21-1 to TRBJ2-2. TRBV21-1 is designated a pseudogene. This CDR3 is built from 17 residues. For the CDR3, the DNA is TGTGCCAGCAGCAAAGTTTTTCGGACGGCGAACACCGGGGAGCTGTTTTTT. It specifies CASSKVFRTANTGELFF.

Only a few counts were recorded for this clone. The chain links TRBV9 to TRBJ1-3, with a possible D match to TRBD1 (5 bases). The germline V and J ends were trimmed by 4 bases and 2 bases, with 19 bases remaining between them. The CDR3 is made up of 17 amino acids. Germline CDR1 and CDR2: SGDLS and YYNGEE. The CDR3 bases are TGTGCCAGCAGCTCAAGCGGGACGATAGGTACTGGAAACACCATATATTTT. Residues: CASSSSGTIGTGNTIYF.

The chain is built from TRBV9 and TRBJ2-3, with 9 positions matching TRBD2. Trimming at V came to 2 bases and at J to 2 bases, leaving 3 bases not matched to a gene. The V gene's germline CDR1 is SGDLS and CDR2 YYNGEE. This CDR3 region has 15 residues. The CDR3 protein is CASSVLAGFTDTQYF. For the CDR3, the DNA is TGTGCCAGCAGCGTGCTAGCGGGATTCACAGATACGCAGTATTTT.

This chain connects TRBV5-1 to TRBJ1-1; possibly TRBD1 for D (5 bases). With 1 base removed from V and 0 bases from J, the gap between germline ends came to 13 bases. Germline V gene sequence: CDR1 SGHRS, CDR2 YFSETQ. This CDR3 is built from 16 residues. CDR3 sequence (DNA): TGCGCCAGCAGCTTGAACACCGGGACGGTGAACACTGAAGCTTTCTTT. Amino acid sequence: CASSLNTGTVNTEAFF.

The chain joins TRBV6-1 to TRBJ2-2, with D perhaps TRBD2 (6 bases). V lost 8 bases to trimming and J lost 6 bases, with 13 bases between them. The germline CDR1 and CDR2 sequences are MNHNS and SASEGT. The CDR3 contains 13 residues. CDR3 loop: CASSGDFPGELFF. CDR3 in DNA: TGTGCCAGCTCGGGGGACTTCCCCGGGGAGCTGTTTTTT.

The chain links TRBV6-5 to TRBJ1-2; 7 bases align to TRBD1. Trimming at V came to 6 bases and at J to 0 bases, leaving 7 bases not matched to a gene. The CDR3 contains 15 residues. Germline assignment: CDR1 MNHEY and CDR2 SVGAGI. For the CDR3, the DNA is TGTGCCAGCAGCACCAGACAGGGTTCTAACTATGGCTACACCTTC. This translates into CASSTRQGSNYGYTF.